One and the same sample provided the 25 T cell receptor beta chains below, sequenced in a study of T cells after yellow fever vaccination. One entry per CDR3 protein, called by TCRdb with MiXCR from the 5' RACE reads. In the table there are 200,000 to 300,000 distinct CDR3 sequences, 6% to 7.5% of which are singletons. This sample comprised CD4+ T cells sorted from PBMCs, obtained 15 days after the yellow fever booster vaccination. The source of these receptors is a man under 40 who received the YFV17D yellow fever vaccine.

The chain links TRBV29-1 to TRBJ2-1, with TRBD2 matching 14 bases. Germline-derived CDR1 and CDR2 are SQVTM and ANQGSEA. The V gene end was trimmed by 3 bases and the J gene end by 5 bases; junction bases not matched to a gene: 6. The CDR3 sequence is 16 residues long. The CDR3 DNA reads as TGCAGCGTTGAGGGGACTAGCGGGAGTGTCCACAATGAGCAGTTCTTC. It translates to CSVEGTSGSVHNEQFF.

The chain couples TRBV15 to TRBJ2-5, with 9 bases fitting TRBD2. With V trimmed by 2 bases and J by 4 bases, 2 bases remained unmatched. The CDR3 is made up of 14 amino acids. Germline V gene data show CDR1 as LNHNV and CDR2 as YYDKDF (reference sequence). For the CDR3, the DNA is TGTGCCACCAGCAGACTAGCGGGACGAGAGACCCAGTACTTC. This translates into CATSRLAGRETQYF.

The chain has TRBV10-3 and TRBJ2-5; TRBD1 agrees at 10 bases. CDR1 ENHRY and CDR2 SYGVKD come from the germline V gene. V gave up 3 bases and J gave up 5 bases; unmatched junction bases: 6. The CDR3 totals 15 residues. CDR3 region: CAISDPTGGLETQYF. As DNA, the CDR3 is TGTGCCATCAGTGACCCGACAGGGGGCCTGGAGACCCAGTACTTC.

In this sample, this clonotype turned up many times. This chain connects TRBV5-6 to TRBJ2-1; D not certain. The CDR3 runs to 13 residues. CDR1 and CDR2 (germline): SGHDT, YYEEEE. Trimming cost V 0 bases and J 9 bases, with 10 bases left between them. CDR3 sequence reads: CASSLAIGGEQFF. The DNA of the CDR3 is TGTGCCAGCAGCTTGGCCATTGGCGGTGAGCAGTTCTTC.

The chain uses TRBV18 and TRBJ1-3, with a weak D call TRBD1 (6 bases). Trimming cost V 4 bases and J 0 bases, with 13 bases left between them. CDR1 KGHSH and CDR2 LQKENI come from the germline V gene. The CDR3 spans 16 residues. CDR3 in amino acids: CASSRAGANSGNTIYF. DNA for the CDR3: TGTGCCAGCTCACGGGCAGGGGCCAACTCTGGAAACACCATATATTTT.

This clonotype was found a few times. This chain connects TRBV6-1 to TRBJ2-1, with 12 bases fitting TRBD2. The V segment lost 6 bases and the J segment 4 bases; nucleotides outside the gene matches: 4. Germline V gene data show CDR1 as MNHNS and CDR2 as SASEGT. The CDR3 consists of 15 residues. Here the CDR3 reads CASRVGLAGYNEQFF. The CDR3 coding sequence is TGTGCCAGCAGGGTGGGACTAGCGGGTTACAATGAGCAGTTCTTC.

This clonotype was counted only a few times. The V and J genes are TRBV7-2 and TRBJ2-6; D is ambiguous. The V gene's germline CDR1 is SGHTA and CDR2 FQGNSA. V lost 0 bases and J lost 1, with 4 bases in between. The CDR3 length is 15 residues. DNA of the CDR3: TGTGCCAGCAGCTTAGCGGGATCTGGGGCCAACGTCCTGACTTTC. Translation: CASSLAGSGANVLTF.

This clonotype was picked up a small number of times. The chain uses TRBV18 and TRBJ2-7; TRBD1 matches 8 bases. V shed 2 bases, J shed 5 bases, and the junction held 8 bases outside the gene matches. The CDR3 is 15 amino acids. Germline CDR1 is KGHSH and CDR2 is LQKENI. The CDR3 bases are TGTGCCAGCTCACCAAGTCGTCAGGGGGCCGACGAGCAGTACTTC. It codes for CASSPSRQGADEQYF.

The chain has TRBV20-1 and TRBJ2-1, with 7 positions matching TRBD2. The CDR3 extends over 12 amino acids. Germline CDR1 DFQATT, CDR2 SNEGSKA (reference sequence). Trimming cost V 3 bases and J 5 bases; bases outside gene matches: 1. The CDR3 DNA reads as TGCAGTGCTAGCAGCGGGGACAATGAGCAGTTCTTC. It is translated as CSASSGDNEQFF.

This clonotype was counted at least ten times. The chain joins TRBV19 to TRBJ2-7; D may be TRBD1 (6 bases). Germline loops: CDR1 LNHDA, CDR2 SQIVND (reference sequence). The CDR3 totals 15 residues. Trimming took off 3 bases at V and 2 bases at J, with 14 bases between the two ends. The DNA of the CDR3 is TGTGCCAGTAGTATGAGGCAGGGGCCGCCCTACGAGCAGTACTTC. Its protein is CASSMRQGPPYEQYF. The full variable domain, in which reference TRBV19 and TRBJ2-7 provide the parts outside the CDR3, is DGGITQSPKYLFRKEGQNVTLSCEQNLNHDAMYWYRQDPGQGLRLIYYSQIVNDFQKGDIAEGYSVSREKKESFPLTVTSAQKNPTAFYLCASSMRQGPPYEQYFGPGTRLTVT.

In its sample, this clonotype was seen many times. The CDR3 region has the DNA TGTGCCAGCCTTCGCACAGATACGCAGTATTTT. Translating it yields CASLRTDTQYF. The chain combines TRBV6-6 with TRBJ2-3; no definite D call. V dropped 8 bases and J dropped 1 base, with 4 bases sitting between them. Germline V gives CDR1 MNHNY, CDR2 SVGAGI (reference sequence). The CDR3 spans 11 residues.

The rearrangement links TRBV7-2 to TRBJ2-2; tentatively, D is TRBD1 (5 bases). This CDR3 comprises 14 residues. V lost 10 bases, J lost 2 bases, and 14 bases lay in between. Germline V gene data show CDR1 as SGHTA and CDR2 as FQGNSA. CDR3 sequence (DNA): TGTGCCAACCCTGCAGGGTCCAACACCGGGGAGCTGTTTTTT. Translation gives CANPAGSNTGELFF.

This clonotype was recorded a few times. The chain couples TRBV11-2 to TRBJ2-1; D gene uncertain. CDR1 and CDR2 (germline): SGHAT, FQNNGV. The V end was cut by 6 bases, the J end by 8 bases, with 11 bases between. The length of the CDR3 is 12 residues. CDR3 sequence: CASRLISHEQFF. CDR3 bases: TGTGCCAGCAGGCTTATTTCCCATGAGCAGTTCTTC.

This clonotype was observed at least ten times. The CDR3 reads CASRARDRGTDTQYF. The CDR3 nucleotides read TGTGCCAGCAGAGCACGGGACAGGGGAACAGATACGCAGTATTTT. The chain has TRBV6-1 and TRBJ2-3; 10 bases match TRBD1. Germline values: CDR1 MNHNS, CDR2 SASEGT. The CDR3 is made up of 15 amino acids. V lost 6 bases and J lost 3; bases outside the gene matches: 6.

This sequence joins TRBV7-6 and TRBJ1-3; D is ambiguous. This CDR3 is built from 16 residues. Trimming pared 1 base from V and 0 bases from J, leaving 10 bases between. Germline V gives CDR1 SGHVS, CDR2 FNYEAQ. The CDR3 DNA is TGTGCCAGCAGCTTAGACGGGTCGCTCTCTGGAAACACCATATATTTT. It is translated as CASSLDGSLSGNTIYF.

This clonotype has more than one count but fewer than ten. The chain employs TRBV14 and TRBJ1-1; 8 bases line up with TRBD1. Germline V lookup: CDR1 SGHDN, CDR2 FVKESK. The CDR3 has 15 amino acids. With 4 bases clipped from V and 1 base from J, the junction kept 5 bases outside the gene matches. CDR3 sequence: CASSRPGTGNTEAFF. CDR3 coding DNA: TGTGCCAGCAGCCGTCCCGGGACAGGGAACACTGAAGCTTTCTTT.

This clonotype was counted a few times. The genes are TRBV6-1 and TRBJ1-5, with a tentative D call TRBD1 (5 bases). The CDR3 runs to 15 residues. V dropped 6 bases and J dropped 0 bases, with 12 bases sitting between them. Germline V CDR1 and CDR2: MNHNS, SASEGT. CDR3 region: CASSLTENSNQPQHF. Here the CDR3 DNA reads TGTGCCAGCAGCCTGACAGAAAATAGCAATCAGCCCCAGCATTTT.

This clonotype was picked up a small number of times. This sequence joins TRBV15 and TRBJ2-7, with TRBD2 matching 13 bases. CDR1 is LNHNV and CDR2 is YYDKDF in the germline V gene (reference sequence). Germline trimming cut 1 base from V and 3 bases from J; bases unmatched to any gene: 6. The CDR3 is 17 residues long. Here the CDR3 DNA reads TGTGCCACCAGCAGAGGAATCGGGACTAGCGGGAACTACGAGCAGTACTTC. Encoded protein: CATSRGIGTSGNYEQYF.

This clonotype has a handful of counts. The chain carries TRBV7-2 and TRBJ2-2; no firm D call. CDR3 length equals 15 residues. V gave up 5 bases and J gave up 1 base, with 11 bases separating them. CDR1 and CDR2 (germline): SGHTA, FQGNSA. CDR3 sequence: CASSESPLNTGELFF. In DNA, the CDR3 is TGTGCCAGCAGCGAAAGCCCTCTGAACACCGGGGAGCTGTTTTTT.

There are many counts of this clonotype. The chain has TRBV6-2 or TRBV6-3 and TRBJ1-1, with D unresolved. Germline V CDR1 and CDR2: MNHEY, SVGEGT. V was pared by 8 bases and J by 0 bases, with 19 bases between. The CDR3 has 16 residues. CDR3: CASGLRQGSMNTEAFF. The CDR3 bases are TGTGCCAGCGGCCTTAGACAAGGGTCGATGAACACTGAAGCTTTCTTT.

Only a few counts were recorded for this clonotype. V gene TRBV15 combines with J gene TRBJ2-1; D could derive from TRBD1 or TRBD2 (6 bases each). V lost 8 bases, J lost 0 bases, and 11 bases lay in between. Germline CDR1 and CDR2: LNHNV and YYDKDF (reference sequence). CDR3 size: 14 residues. This CDR3 is CATGGLGSYNEQFF. The CDR3 nucleotides read TGTGCCACCGGGGGGCTGGGCTCCTACAATGAGCAGTTCTTC.

This clonotype was seen at least ten times. The chain combines TRBV12-3 or TRBV12-4 with TRBJ2-5; D not certain. V gave up 6 bases and J gave up 3 bases, with 11 bases separating them. This CDR3 spans 13 amino acids. The CDR3 DNA follows: TGTGCCAGCAGCTCCCTTCCGAAAGAGACCCAGTACTTC. Its translation: CASSSLPKETQYF.

V and J are TRBV14 and TRBJ2-5; D may match TRBD1 or TRBD2 (5 bases each). The CDR3 contains 15 residues. Germline V gives CDR1 SGHDN, CDR2 FVKESK. V lost 1 base and J 2 bases, leaving 11 bases between the germline ends. The CDR3 coding sequence is TGTGCCAGCAGCCAAGCCCTGGGACGGCAAGAGACCCAGTACTTC. This codes for CASSQALGRQETQYF.

On this clonotype: The junction and the germline gene differ at one end; a read error may be behind it. The chain carries TRBV20-1 and TRBJ2-7, with 10 bases lining up with TRBD1. Germline V lookup: CDR1 DFQATT, CDR2 SNEGSKA (reference sequence). CDR3 size: 13 residues. For the CDR3, the DNA is TGCAGTGCTAGGGGGACAGGGGCTAACGAGCACTACTTC. Encoded protein: CSARGTGANEHYF.

This clonotype was seen more than once but under ten times. The rearrangement joins TRBV9 to TRBJ2-1, with D tentatively TRBD2 (6 bases). The V end was cut by 2 bases, the J end by 5 bases, with 11 bases between. Germline V gives CDR1 SGDLS, CDR2 YYNGEE. The length of the CDR3 is 14 residues. The CDR3 DNA sequence: TGTGCCAGCAGCGTTGGGGACTTACACAATGAGCAGTTCTTC. Its protein product is CASSVGDLHNEQFF.